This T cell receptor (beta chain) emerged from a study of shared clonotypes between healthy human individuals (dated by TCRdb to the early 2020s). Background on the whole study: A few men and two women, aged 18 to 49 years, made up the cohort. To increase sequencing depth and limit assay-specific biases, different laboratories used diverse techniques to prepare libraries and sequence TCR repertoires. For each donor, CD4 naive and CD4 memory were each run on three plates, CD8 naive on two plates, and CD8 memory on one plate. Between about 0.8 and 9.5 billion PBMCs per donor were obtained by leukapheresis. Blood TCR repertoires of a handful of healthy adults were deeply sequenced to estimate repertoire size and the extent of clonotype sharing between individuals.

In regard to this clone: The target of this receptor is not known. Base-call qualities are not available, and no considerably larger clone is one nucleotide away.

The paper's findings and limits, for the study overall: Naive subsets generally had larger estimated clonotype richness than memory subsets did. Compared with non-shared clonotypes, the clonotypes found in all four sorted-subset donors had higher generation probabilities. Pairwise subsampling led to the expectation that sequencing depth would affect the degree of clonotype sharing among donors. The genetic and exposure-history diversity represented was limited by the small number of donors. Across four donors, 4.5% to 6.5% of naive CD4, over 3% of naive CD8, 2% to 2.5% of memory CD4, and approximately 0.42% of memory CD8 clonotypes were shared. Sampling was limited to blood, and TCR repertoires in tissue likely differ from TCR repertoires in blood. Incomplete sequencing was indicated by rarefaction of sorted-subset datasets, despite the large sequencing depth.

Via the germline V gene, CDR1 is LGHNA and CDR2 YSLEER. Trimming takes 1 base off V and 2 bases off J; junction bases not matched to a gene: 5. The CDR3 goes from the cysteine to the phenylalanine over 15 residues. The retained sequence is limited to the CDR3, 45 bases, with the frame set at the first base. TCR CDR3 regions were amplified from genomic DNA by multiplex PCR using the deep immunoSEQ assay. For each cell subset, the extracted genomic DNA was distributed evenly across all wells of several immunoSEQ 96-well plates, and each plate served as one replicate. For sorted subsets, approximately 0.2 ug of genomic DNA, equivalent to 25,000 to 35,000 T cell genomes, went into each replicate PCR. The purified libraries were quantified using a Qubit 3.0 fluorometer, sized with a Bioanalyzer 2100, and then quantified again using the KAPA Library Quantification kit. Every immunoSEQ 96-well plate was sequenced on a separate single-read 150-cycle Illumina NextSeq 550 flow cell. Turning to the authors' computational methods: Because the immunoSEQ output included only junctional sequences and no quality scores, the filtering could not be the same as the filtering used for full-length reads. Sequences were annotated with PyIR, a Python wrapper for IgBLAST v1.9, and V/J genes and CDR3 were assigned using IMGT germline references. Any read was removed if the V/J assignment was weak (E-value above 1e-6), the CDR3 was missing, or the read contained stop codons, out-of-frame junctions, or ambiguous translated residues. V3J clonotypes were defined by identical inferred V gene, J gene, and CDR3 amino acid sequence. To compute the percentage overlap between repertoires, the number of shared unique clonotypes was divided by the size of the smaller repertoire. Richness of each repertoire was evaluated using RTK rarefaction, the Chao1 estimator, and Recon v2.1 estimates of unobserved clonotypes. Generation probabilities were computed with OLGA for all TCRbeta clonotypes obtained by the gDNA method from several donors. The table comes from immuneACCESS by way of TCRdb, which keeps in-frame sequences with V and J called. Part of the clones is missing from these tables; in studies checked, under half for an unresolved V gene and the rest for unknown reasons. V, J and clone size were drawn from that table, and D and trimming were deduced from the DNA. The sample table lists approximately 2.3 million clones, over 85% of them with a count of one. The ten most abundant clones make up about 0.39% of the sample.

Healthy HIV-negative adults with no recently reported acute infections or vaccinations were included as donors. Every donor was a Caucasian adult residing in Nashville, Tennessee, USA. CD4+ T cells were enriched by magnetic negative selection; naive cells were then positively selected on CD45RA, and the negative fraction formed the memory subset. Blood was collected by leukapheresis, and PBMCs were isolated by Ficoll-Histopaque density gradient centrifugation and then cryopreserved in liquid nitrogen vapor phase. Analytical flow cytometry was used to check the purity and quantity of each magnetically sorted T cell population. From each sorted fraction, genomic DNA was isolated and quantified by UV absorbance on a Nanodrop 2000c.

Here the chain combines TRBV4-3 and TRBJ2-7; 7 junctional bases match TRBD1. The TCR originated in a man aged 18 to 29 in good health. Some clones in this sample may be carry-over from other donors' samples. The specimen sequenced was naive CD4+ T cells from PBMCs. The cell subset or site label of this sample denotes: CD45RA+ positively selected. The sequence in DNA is TGCGCCAGCAGCCAAGTGGACAGGCCCACCTACGAGCAGTACTTC. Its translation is CASSQVDRPTYEQYF.